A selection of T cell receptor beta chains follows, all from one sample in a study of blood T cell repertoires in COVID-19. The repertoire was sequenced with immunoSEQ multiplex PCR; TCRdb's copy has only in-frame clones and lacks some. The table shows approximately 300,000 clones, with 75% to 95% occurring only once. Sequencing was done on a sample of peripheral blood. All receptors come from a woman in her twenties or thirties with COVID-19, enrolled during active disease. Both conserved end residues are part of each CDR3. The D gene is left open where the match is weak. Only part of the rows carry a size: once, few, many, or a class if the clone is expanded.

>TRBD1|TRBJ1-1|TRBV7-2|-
TGTGCCAGCACCCTCCTGGGACAGGGAATTGACACTGAAGCTTTCTTT
CASTLLGQGIDTEAFF
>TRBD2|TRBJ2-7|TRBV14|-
TGTGCCAGCTCGGAGGGACTAGTAGGCGAGCAGTACTTC
CASSEGLVGEQYF
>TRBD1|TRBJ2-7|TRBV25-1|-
TGTGCCAGCAGGGGACAGGGCGGTATGTCCTACGAGCAGTACTTC
CASRGQGGMSYEQYF
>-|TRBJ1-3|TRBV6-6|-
TGTGCCAGCAGTCCTCGCGGCTTCGACTCTGGAAACACCATATATTTT
CASSPRGFDSGNTIYF
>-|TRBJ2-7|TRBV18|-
TGTGCCAGCGCCGACAGTCGCTACGAGCAGTACTTC
CASADSRYEQYF
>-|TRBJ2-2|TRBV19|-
TGTGCCAGTAGTATCGGAAACCGACAGTCCACCGGGGAGCTGTTTTTT
CASSIGNRQSTGELFF
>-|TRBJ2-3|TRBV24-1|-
TGTGCCACCAGTGATTTGGAGAGCACAGATACGCAGTATTTT
CATSDLESTDTQYF
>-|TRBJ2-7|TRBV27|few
TGTGCCAGCAGTTTACAGGGTTACGAGCAGTACTTC
CASSLQGYEQYF
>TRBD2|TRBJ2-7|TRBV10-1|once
TGCGCCAGCAGTGAGTCTGGAGCGGGAGGCTACGAGCAGTACTTC
CASSESGAGGYEQYF
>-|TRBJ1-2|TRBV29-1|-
TGCAGCGTTGAGGGGGCAGAAAACTATGGCTACACCTTC
CSVEGAENYGYTF
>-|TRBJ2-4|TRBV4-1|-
TGCGCCAGCAGCCAAGTTACTCTAGATGGTGGAAACATTCAGTACTTC
CASSQVTLDGGNIQYF
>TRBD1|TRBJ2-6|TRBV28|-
TGTGCCAGCAGTCTCGGGACAGCGAGCTCTGGGGCCAACGTCCTGACTTTC
CASSLGTASSGANVLTF
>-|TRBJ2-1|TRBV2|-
TGTGCCAGCAGTGACCCTAGCGTCCTAGTGGGGTCCTACAATGAGCAGTTCTTC
CASSDPSVLVGSYNEQFF
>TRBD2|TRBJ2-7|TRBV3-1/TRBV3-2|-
TGTGCCAGCAGCCAAGAGGGACTAGCGGGAACCTACGAGCAGTACTTC
CASSQEGLAGTYEQYF
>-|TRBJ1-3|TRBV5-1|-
TGCGCCAGCCGACAGAGCTCTGGAAACACCATATATTTT
CASRQSSGNTIYF
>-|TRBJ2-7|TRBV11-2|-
TGTGCCAGCAGCCTCACAGATTCCTACGAGCAGTACTTC
CASSLTDSYEQYF
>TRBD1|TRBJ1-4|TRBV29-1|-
TGCAGCGTATCGACAGGGACGGTAGGAGAAAAACTGTTTTTT
CSVSTGTVGEKLFF
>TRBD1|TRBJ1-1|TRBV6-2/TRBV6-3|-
TGTGCCAGCAGCCCACAGGGGCTGGGGGCTGAAGCTTTCTTT
CASSPQGLGAEAFF
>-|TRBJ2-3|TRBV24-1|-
TGTGCCACCAGTGTCGGGGGGCGCACAGATACGCAGTATTTT
CATSVGGRTDTQYF
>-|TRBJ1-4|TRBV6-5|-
TGTGCCAGCAGTTACTCGGGGGGAAACCGTGCGGAAAAACTGTTTTTT
CASSYSGGNRAEKLFF